This T cell receptor (beta chain) was sequenced during a study of T cell changes during pregnancy in multiple sclerosis. Libraries were prepared by immunoSEQ multiplex PCR; TCRdb keeps only in-frame clonotypes and omits some of them. The sample yields 85,000 to 95,000 clones, about nine tenths seen once. CDR1 and CDR2 (germline): LGHNA, YNFKEQ. The CDR3 has 16 amino acids. V lost 4 bases, J lost 4 bases, and 2 bases stayed unmatched. Sequences were derived from peripheral blood, sampled after pregnancy. The source is a female donor in good health, enrolled as a control in a pregnancy study. V gene TRBV4-2 combines with J gene TRBJ2-1; 15 nucleotides agree with TRBD2. CDR3 amino acids: CASSPGTSGGYNEQFF. The CDR3 DNA follows: TGTGCCAGCAGCCCGGGGACTAGCGGGGGGTACAATGAGCAGTTCTTC.